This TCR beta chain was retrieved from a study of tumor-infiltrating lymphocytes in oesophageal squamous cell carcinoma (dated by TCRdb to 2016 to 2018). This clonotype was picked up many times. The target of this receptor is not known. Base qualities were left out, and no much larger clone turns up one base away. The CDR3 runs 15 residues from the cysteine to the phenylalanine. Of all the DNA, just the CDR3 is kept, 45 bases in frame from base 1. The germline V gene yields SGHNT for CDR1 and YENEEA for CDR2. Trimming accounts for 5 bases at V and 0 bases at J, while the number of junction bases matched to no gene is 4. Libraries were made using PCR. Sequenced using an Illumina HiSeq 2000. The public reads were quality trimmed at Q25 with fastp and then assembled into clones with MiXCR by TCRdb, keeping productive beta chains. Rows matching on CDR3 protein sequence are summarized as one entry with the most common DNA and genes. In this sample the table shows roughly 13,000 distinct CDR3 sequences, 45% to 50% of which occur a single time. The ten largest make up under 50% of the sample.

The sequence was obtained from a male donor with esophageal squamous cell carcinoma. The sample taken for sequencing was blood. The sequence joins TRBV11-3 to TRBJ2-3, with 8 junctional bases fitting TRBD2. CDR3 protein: CASSSSGISTDTQYF. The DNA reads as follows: TGTGCCAGCAGCAGTAGCGGGATTAGCACAGATACGCAGTATTTT.